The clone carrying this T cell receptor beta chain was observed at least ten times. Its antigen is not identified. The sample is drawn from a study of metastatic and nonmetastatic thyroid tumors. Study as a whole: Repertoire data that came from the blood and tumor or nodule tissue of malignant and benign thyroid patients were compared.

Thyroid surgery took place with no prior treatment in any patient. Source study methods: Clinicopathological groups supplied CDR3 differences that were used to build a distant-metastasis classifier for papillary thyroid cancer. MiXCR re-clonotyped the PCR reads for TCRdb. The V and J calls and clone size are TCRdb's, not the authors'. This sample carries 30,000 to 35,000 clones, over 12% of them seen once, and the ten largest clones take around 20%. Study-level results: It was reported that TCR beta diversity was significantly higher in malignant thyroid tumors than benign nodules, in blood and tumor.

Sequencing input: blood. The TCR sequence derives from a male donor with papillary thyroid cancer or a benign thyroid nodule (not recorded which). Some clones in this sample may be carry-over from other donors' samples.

The CDR3 nucleotides are TGCAGTGCAAGTCGGGACTTTTACAATGAGCAGTTCTTC. Protein sequence: CSASRDFYNEQFF. V is TRBV20-1 and J is TRBJ2-1; maybe TRBD2 (6 bases). This CDR3 contains 13 residues. CDR1 is DFQATT, CDR2 SNEGSKA, per germline (reference sequence). The V end was cut by 6 bases, the J end by 4 bases, with 13 bases between.